Listed below are T cell receptor beta chains from one sample, sequenced in a study of Ad26.COV2.S vaccination and SARS-CoV-2 variants. Assay used: immunoSEQ multiplex PCR; TCRdb lists only in-frame clones, some missing. The data show around 450,000 clones, 85% to 90% seen once. The starting material was peripheral blood, obtained in a trial of Ad26.COV2.S vaccine versus placebo. The receptors come from a person between 18 and 59 years old who received the Ad26.COV2.S COVID-19 vaccine or a placebo. Both conserved end residues are part of each CDR3. A D gene is named only where the DNA matches it firmly. The listing skips clone size in some rows; elsewhere it reads once, few, many or a size class.

cdr3_nt cdr3_aa d_call v_call clone_size j_call
TGTGCCACCAGCAGAGGGACGGAACTCAATGAGCAGTTCTTC CATSRGTELNEQFF - TRBV15 - TRBJ2-1
TGTGCCAGCAGCTTAGGGGCAGGGACCAACACTGAAGCTTTCTTT CASSLGAGTNTEAFF - TRBV7-8 - TRBJ1-1
TGTGCCAGCAGCTTAGTTAACTATGGCTACACCTTC CASSLVNYGYTF - TRBV7-2 - TRBJ1-2
TGCGCCAGCAGCCGCGGACTAGCGGGGGCTCAAGAGACCCAGTACTTC CASSRGLAGAQETQYF TRBD2 TRBV4-1 - TRBJ2-5
TGTGCCTGGAGCTCCGCTGGACCGGGGCAGTTCTTC CAWSSAGPGQFF - TRBV30 - TRBJ2-1
TGTGCCAGCTCACCCCCGGGACAGTTACGGGAAGAGCAGTTCTTC CASSPPGQLREEQFF TRBD1 TRBV18 - TRBJ2-1
TGTGCCACCGGGACAGGGGGCAATCAGCCCCAGCATTTT CATGTGGNQPQHF TRBD1 TRBV5-4 - TRBJ1-5
TGTGCCATCAGGCCCCAGGGGGGAGGTTATGCAGATACGCAGTATTTT CAIRPQGGGYADTQYF - TRBV10-3 - TRBJ2-3
TGTGCCAGTAGTATAGCAGGGGGCCCAGATACGCAGTATTTT CASSIAGGPDTQYF TRBD1 TRBV19 - TRBJ2-3
TGCGCCAGCAGCTTGGAGGGCAGGCTCACAGATACGCAGTATTTT CASSLEGRLTDTQYF - TRBV5-1 once TRBJ2-3
TGTGCCAGCAGTTTAATCTACGGGGCTGGGTTCAATTCACCCCTCCACTTT CASSLIYGAGFNSPLHF - TRBV27 once TRBJ1-6
TGCGCCAGCAGCCCAGGACAGAGTGATCAGCCCCAGCATTTT CASSPGQSDQPQHF - TRBV5-1 - TRBJ1-5
TGTGCCATCACAAGGGGTGAAGTAATGAACACTGAAGCTTTCTTT CAITRGEVMNTEAFF - TRBV10-3 - TRBJ1-1
TGTGCCAGCAGCGAATATGGGGGTCTTCCGAACACCGGGGAGCTGTTTTTT CASSEYGGLPNTGELFF - TRBV7-3 - TRBJ2-2
TGTGCCAGCAGCCAAGATTCCCGAGCCCGTTTTATGTTT CASSQDSRARFMF - TRBV3-1/TRBV3-2 - TRBJ1-3
TGTGCCACGCTTGGGGGGGATGAGACCCAGTACTTC CATLGGDETQYF TRBD2 TRBV4-2 - TRBJ2-5
TGTGCCAGTAGTATAGAGATATCGATTCAGCCCCAGCATTTT CASSIEISIQPQHF - TRBV19 - TRBJ1-5
TGTGCCAGCAGCTTAACGGCGGACCAGCCCCAGCATTTT CASSLTADQPQHF - TRBV7-3 once TRBJ1-5